This T cell receptor (beta chain) was documented in a study of beta chain features in type 1 diabetes. The study reverse transcribed the entire isolated RNA, so it sequenced expressed TCRB transcripts. The method was immunoSEQ multiplex PCR; TCRdb's version includes in-frame clones alone and lacks a portion of them. The sample has around 280,000 clones, 14% to 15% seen once. V lost 2 bases to trimming and J lost 0 bases; unmatched junction nucleotides: 12. There are 19 residues in the CDR3. Germline CDR1 is SEHNR and CDR2 is FQNEAQ (reference sequence). Study outcomes and limitations: All four CD4+ subsets of Type 1 diabetes patients contained TCRB CDR3s that were moderately but significantly shorter. Junctions at VDJ sites from type 1 diabetes patients had fewer insertions and more deletions.

Concerning this clone: Its specificity is unknown.

What was sequenced was naive CD4+ T cells from blood. This clonotype was obtained from a man aged 18 to 30 with type 1 diabetes. The chain has TRBV7-9 and TRBJ2-3; 9 bases agree with TRBD2. CDR3 amino acids: CASSLSFSGGSASTDTQYF. The CDR3 DNA reads TGTGCCAGCAGCTTATCGTTCAGCGGGGGGTCCGCTAGCACAGATACGCAGTATTTT.